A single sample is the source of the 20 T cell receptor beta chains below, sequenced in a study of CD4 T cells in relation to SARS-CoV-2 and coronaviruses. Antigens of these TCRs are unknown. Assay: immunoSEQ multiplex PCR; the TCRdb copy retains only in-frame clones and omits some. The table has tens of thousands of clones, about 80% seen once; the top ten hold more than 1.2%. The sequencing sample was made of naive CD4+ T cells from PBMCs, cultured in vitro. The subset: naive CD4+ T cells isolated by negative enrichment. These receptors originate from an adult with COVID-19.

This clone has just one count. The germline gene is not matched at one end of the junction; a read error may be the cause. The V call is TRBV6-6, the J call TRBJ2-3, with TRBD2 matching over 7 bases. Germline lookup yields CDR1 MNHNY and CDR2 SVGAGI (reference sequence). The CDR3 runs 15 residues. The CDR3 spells CASSYGLADTDTQYF. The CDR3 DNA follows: TGTGCCAGTAGTTACGGGCTAGCGGACACAGATACGCAGTATTTT.

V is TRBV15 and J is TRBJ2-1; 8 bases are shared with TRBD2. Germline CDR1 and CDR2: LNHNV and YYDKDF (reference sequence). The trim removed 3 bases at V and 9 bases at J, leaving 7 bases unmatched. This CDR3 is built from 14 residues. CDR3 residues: CATSRSGSRIEQFF. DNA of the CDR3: TGTGCCACCAGCAGGAGCGGGAGTAGGATTGAGCAGTTCTTC.

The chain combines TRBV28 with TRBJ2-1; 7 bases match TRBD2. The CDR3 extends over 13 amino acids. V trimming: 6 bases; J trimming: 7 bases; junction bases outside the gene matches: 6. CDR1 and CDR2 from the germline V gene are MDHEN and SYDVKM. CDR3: CASRIPGGNEQFF. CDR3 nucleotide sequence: TGTGCCAGCAGAATACCGGGGGGAAATGAGCAGTTCTTC.

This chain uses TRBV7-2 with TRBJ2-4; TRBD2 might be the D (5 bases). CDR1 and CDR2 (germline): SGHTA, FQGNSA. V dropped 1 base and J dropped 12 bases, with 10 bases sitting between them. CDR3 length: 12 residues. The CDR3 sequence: CASSLGARDQYF. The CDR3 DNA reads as TGTGCCAGCAGCTTAGGAGCGAGGGATCAGTACTTC.

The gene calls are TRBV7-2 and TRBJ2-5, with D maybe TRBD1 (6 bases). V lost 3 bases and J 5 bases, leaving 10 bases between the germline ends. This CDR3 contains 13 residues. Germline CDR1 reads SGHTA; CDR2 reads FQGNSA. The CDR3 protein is CASSFDRSETQYF. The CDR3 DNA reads TGTGCCAGCAGCTTTGACAGGTCGGAGACCCAGTACTTC.

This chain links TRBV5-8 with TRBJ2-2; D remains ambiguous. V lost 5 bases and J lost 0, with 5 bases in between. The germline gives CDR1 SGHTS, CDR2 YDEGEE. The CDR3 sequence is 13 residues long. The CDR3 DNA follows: TGTGCCAGCAGAAAGTCGAACACCGGGGAGCTGTTTTTT. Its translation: CASRKSNTGELFF.

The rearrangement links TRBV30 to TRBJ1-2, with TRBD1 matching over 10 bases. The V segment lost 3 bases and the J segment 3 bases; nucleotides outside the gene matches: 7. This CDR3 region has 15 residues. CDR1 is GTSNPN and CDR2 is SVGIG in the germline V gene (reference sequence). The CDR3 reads CAWSGDRGFDYGYTF. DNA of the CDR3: TGTGCCTGGAGCGGGGACAGGGGATTCGACTATGGCTACACCTTC.

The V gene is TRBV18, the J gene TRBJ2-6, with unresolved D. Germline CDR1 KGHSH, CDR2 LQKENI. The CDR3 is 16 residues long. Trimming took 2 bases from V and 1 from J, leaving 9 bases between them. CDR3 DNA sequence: TGTGCCAGCTCACCATTCCAGAGTTCTGGGGCCAACGTCCTGACTTTC. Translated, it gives CASSPFQSSGANVLTF.

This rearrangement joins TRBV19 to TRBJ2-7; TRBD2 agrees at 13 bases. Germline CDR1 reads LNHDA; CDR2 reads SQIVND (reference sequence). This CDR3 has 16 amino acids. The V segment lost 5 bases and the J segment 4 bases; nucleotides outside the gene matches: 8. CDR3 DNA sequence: TGTGCCAGTAGTCCATTGACTAGCGGGAGGACTTACGAGCAGTACTTC. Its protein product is CASSPLTSGRTYEQYF.

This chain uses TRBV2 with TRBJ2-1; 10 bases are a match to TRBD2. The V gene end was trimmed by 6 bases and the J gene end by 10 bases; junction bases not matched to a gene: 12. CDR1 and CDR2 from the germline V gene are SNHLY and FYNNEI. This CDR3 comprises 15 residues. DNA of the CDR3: TGTGCCAGCAGGGGTGGTAGCGGGAGGACGGGAGAGCAGTTCTTC. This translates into CASRGGSGRTGEQFF.

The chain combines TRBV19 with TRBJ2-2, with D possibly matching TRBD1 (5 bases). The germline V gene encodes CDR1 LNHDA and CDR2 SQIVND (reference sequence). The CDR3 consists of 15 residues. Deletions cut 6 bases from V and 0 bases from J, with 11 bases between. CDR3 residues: CASSPDRPNTGELFF. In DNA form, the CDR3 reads TGTGCCAGTAGCCCAGACAGACCGAACACCGGGGAGCTGTTTTTT.

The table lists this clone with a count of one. The CDR3 spells CASSSAGLVSDTQYF. The CDR3 DNA follows: TGTGCCAGCAGTTCGGCGGGACTAGTGTCAGATACGCAGTATTTT. This rearrangement joins TRBV27 to TRBJ2-3; TRBD2 matches at 8 bases. Looked up from germline, CDR1 is MNHEY and CDR2 is SMNVEV (reference sequence). V was clipped by 4 bases and J by 4 bases; unmatched bases: 7. The CDR3 extends over 15 amino acids.

The CDR3 DNA is TGTGCCAGCAGCAATGGTGGCGGCGGGAGGGCCGTGGATACGCAGTATTTT. This gives the protein CASSNGGGGRAVDTQYF. This chain uses TRBV21-1 with TRBJ2-3; TRBD2, the table's D call, was not compared with the DNA. TRBV21-1 is a recognized pseudogene. The CDR3 runs to 17 residues.

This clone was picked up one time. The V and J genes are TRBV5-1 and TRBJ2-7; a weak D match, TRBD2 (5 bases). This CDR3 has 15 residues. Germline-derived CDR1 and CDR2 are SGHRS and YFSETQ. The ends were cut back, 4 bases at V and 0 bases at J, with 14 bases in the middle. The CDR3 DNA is TGCGCCAGCAGCATCCTCTTAGGGAGCTCCTACGAGCAGTACTTC. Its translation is CASSILLGSSYEQYF.

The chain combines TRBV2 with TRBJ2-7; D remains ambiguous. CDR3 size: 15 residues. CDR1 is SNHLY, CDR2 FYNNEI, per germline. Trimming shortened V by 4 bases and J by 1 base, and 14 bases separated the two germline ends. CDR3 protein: CASSVASTKSYEQYF. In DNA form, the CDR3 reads TGTGCCAGCAGTGTGGCTAGTACAAAATCCTACGAGCAGTACTTC.

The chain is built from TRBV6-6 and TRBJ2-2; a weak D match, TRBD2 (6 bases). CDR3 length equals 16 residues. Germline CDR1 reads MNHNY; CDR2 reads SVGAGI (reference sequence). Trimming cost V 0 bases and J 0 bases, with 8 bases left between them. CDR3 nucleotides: TGTGCCAGCAGTTACTCCGGGACTCCGAACACCGGGGAGCTGTTTTTT. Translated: CASSYSGTPNTGELFF.

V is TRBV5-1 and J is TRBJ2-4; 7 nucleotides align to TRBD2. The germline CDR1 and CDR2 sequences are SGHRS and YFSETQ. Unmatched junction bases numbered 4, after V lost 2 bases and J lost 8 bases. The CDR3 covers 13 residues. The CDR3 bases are TGCGCCAGCAGCTTCGAGGGAGGGGACATTCAGTACTTC. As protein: CASSFEGGDIQYF.

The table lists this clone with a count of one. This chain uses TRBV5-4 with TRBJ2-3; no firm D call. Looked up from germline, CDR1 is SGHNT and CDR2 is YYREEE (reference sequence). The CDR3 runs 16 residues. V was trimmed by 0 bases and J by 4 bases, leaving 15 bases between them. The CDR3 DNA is TGTGCCAGCAGCTTGGAGGTCCCCTCAGGTCCAGATACGCAGTATTTT. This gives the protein CASSLEVPSGPDTQYF.

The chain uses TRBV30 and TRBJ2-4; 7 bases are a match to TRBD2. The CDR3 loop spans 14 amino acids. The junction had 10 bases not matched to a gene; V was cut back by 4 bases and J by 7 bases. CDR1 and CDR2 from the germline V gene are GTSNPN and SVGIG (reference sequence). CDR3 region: CAWNLRGERNIQYF. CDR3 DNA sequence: TGTGCCTGGAATCTTCGGGGGGAGAGGAACATTCAGTACTTC.

This CDR3 is CASSLYGSGQGINQPQHF. In DNA form, the CDR3 reads TGTGCCAGCAGCTTATACGGCTCGGGACAGGGGATCAATCAGCCCCAGCATTTT. The chain has TRBV7-9 and TRBJ1-5, with TRBD1 matching over 10 bases. V shed 2 bases, J shed 3 bases, and the junction held 10 bases outside the gene matches. This CDR3 is built from 18 residues. The germline V gene has CDR1 SEHNR and CDR2 FQNEAQ (reference sequence).